The clone carrying this T cell receptor beta chain was seen once. Germline and junction disagree at one end, which may indicate a read error. The source of the sample is a study of metastatic and nonmetastatic thyroid tumors. Background on the study: The authors compared repertoires across blood and tumor or nodule tissue from malignant and benign thyroid patients.

There were no patients who had received any treatment before thyroid surgery. TCRdb recomputed clones from the PCR reads via MiXCR. The sample lists 20,000 to 25,000 clones, roughly a fifth occurring once. The CDR3 consists of 16 residues. Germline V CDR1 and CDR2: SNHLY, FYNNEI. What was sequenced was blood. The rearrangement uses TRBV2 and TRBJ1-6; tentative D call: TRBD1 (5 bases). This receptor was identified in a female donor with papillary thyroid cancer or a benign thyroid nodule (not recorded which). Some clones in this sample may be carry-over from other donors' samples. The CDR3 DNA reads as TGTGCCAGCAGTCGTCAGGGTAGATCCTATAACTCACCCCTCCACTTT. It specifies CASSRQGRSYNSPLHF.